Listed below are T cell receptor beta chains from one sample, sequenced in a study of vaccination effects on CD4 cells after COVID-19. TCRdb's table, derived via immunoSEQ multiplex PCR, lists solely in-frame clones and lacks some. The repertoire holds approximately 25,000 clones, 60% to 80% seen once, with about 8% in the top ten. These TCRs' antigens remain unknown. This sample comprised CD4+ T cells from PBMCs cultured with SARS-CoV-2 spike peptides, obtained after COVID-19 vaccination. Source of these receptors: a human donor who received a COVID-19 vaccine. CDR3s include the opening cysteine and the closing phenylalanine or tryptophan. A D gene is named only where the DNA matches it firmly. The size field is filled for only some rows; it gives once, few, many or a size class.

CASSPVIANEQFF,TGTGCCAGCAGCCCTGTTATCGCGAATGAGCAGTTCTTC,TRBV5-6,-,-,TRBJ2-1
CASSGTGGGSPLHF,TGTGCCAGCAGTGGGACAGGGGGCGGTTCACCCCTCCACTTT,TRBV2,TRBD1,-,TRBJ1-6
CASSLGERTYNSPLHF,TGTGCCAGCAGTTTGGGGGAGCGGACTTATAATTCACCCCTCCACTTT,TRBV6-5,-,-,TRBJ1-6
CASSTGGDEQYF,TGTGCCAGCAGTACAGGGGGGGACGAGCAGTACTTC,TRBV12-3/TRBV12-4,-,-,TRBJ2-7
CATSRVRGTGVSYEQYF,TGTGCCACCAGCAGAGTCCGTGGGACAGGGGTAAGCTACGAGCAGTACTTC,TRBV15,TRBD1,few,TRBJ2-7
CASSQDLFGTSETYEQYF,TGTGCCAGCAGCCAAGATCTTTTTGGGACTAGCGAGACCTACGAGCAGTACTTC,TRBV3-1/TRBV3-2,TRBD2,-,TRBJ2-7
CASSVVRGNQETQYF,TGTGCCAGCAGCGTAGTTAGGGGAAACCAAGAGACCCAGTACTTC,TRBV9,-,-,TRBJ2-5
CASTRSSLGEQFF,TGTGCCAGCACCCGATCGTCCCTCGGCGAGCAGTTCTTC,TRBV2,-,-,TRBJ2-1
CASSLGNRKLFF,TGTGCCAGCAGCTTGGGGAACCGGAAACTGTTTTTT,TRBV6-2/TRBV6-3,-,-,TRBJ1-4
CASSESLVGTQYF,TGTGCCAGCAGTGAATCTCTAGTCGGTACGCAGTATTTT,TRBV2,-,-,TRBJ2-3
CASSFPKGTDTEAFF,TGCGCCAGCAGCTTCCCCAAGGGGACGGACACTGAAGCTTTCTTT,TRBV5-1,-,-,TRBJ1-1
CASSRSPTLGEQYF,TGTGCCAGTAGTAGGTCCCCCACTCTGGGCGAGCAGTACTTC,TRBV19,-,-,TRBJ2-7
CASKGGEAGREKLFF,TGTGCCAGCAAGGGAGGGGAGGCAGGGCGTGAAAAACTGTTTTTT,TRBV6-5,-,-,TRBJ1-4
CASSITRTGVNTDTQYF,TGTGCCAGCAGCATAACTAGGACAGGGGTGAACACAGATACGCAGTATTTT,TRBV5-4,TRBD1,few,TRBJ2-3
CASSPLSRPGGQITTEAFF,TGTGCCAGCAGCCCCCTTTCCCGGCCCGGGGGGCAAATAACCACTGAAGCTTTCTTT,TRBV3-1/TRBV3-2,-,-,TRBJ1-1